The 32 T cell receptor beta chains below come from one sample, sequenced in a study of Graves' ophthalmopathy and Graves' hyperthyroidism. RNA transcripts served as template for amplifying TCR beta CDR3 sequences. The workflow started with a first-round RT-PCR run with HTBI primers and then moved on to a second-round multiplex PCR. From the multiplex PCR reads, TCRdb called clonotypes with MiXCR, one entry per CDR3 protein. The repertoire includes fewer than 650,000 distinct CDR3 sequences, about 20% of them detected once, and 7.1% sits in the top ten. The sequenced sample consisted of peripheral blood. Source of these receptors: a woman under 30 with stable Graves' hyperthyroidism. Some clones in this sample may be carry-over from other donors' samples.

This clonotype was counted at least ten times. The chain employs TRBV12-3 or TRBV12-4 and TRBJ1-5; tentatively, D is TRBD1 (6 bases). The V and J ends lost 3 bases and 3 bases respectively, with 12 bases between them. The CDR3 contains 15 residues. For the CDR3, the DNA is TGTGCCAGCAGTTTTGGACAGACGCTCAATCAGCCCCAGCATTTT. Translating gives CASSFGQTLNQPQHF.

The sample holds many counts of this clonotype. The rearrangement joins TRBV19 to TRBJ1-1, with D perhaps TRBD1 (5 bases). The CDR3 sequence is 14 residues long. Trimming stripped 6 bases from V and 2 bases from J, with 13 bases between. CDR1 is LNHDA and CDR2 is SQIVND in the germline V gene (reference sequence). CDR3 sequence: CASSFTRENTEAFF. Here the CDR3 DNA reads TGTGCCAGTAGCTTCACCAGGGAAAACACTGAAGCTTTCTTT.

At least ten counts were recorded for this clonotype. The chain is built from TRBV6-1 and TRBJ2-7; D not certain. V lost 0 bases and J 0 bases, leaving 6 bases between the germline ends. Germline values: CDR1 MNHNS, CDR2 SASEGT. The CDR3 is made up of 14 amino acids. The CDR3 bases are TGTGCCAGCAGTGAAGCAGAAAGCTCCTACGAGCAGTACTTC. Its protein is CASSEAESSYEQYF.

This clonotype was seen repeatedly, ten times or more. At one boundary the junction diverges from the germline segment, which might be a read error. The CDR3 loop is CASSQIISNTEAFF. In DNA, the CDR3 is TGTGCCAGTAGTCAAATCATCAGCAACACCGAAGCTTTCTTT. The chain couples TRBV19 to TRBJ1-1; D gene uncertain. The germline gives CDR1 LNHDA, CDR2 SQIVND (reference sequence). The CDR3 covers 14 residues.

This clonotype was found many times. The chain couples TRBV12-3 or TRBV12-4 to TRBJ1-5, with TRBD1 identical over 9 bases. V shed 3 bases, J shed 11 bases, and the junction held 8 bases outside the gene matches. The CDR3 consists of 14 residues. The CDR3 coding sequence is TGTGCCAGCAGTTTCTCATCCGGGACAGGGTCCCAGCATTTT. Amino acid sequence: CASSFSSGTGSQHF.

This clonotype was observed a few times. One junction end disagrees with the germline gene, perhaps due to a read error. This sequence joins TRBV11-1 and TRBJ1-1; D is undetermined. CDR1 SGHAT and CDR2 FQDESV come from the germline V gene (reference sequence). CDR3 length: 16 residues. The CDR3 DNA is TGTGCCAGCAGCCCTGGTAAGAGTCCTATGAACTCTGAAGCTTTCTTT. Translation gives CASSPGKSPMNSEAFF.

This clonotype was counted many times. The CDR3 is CSARVPGQGAYEQYF. In DNA, the CDR3 is TGCAGTGCTAGAGTCCCGGGACAGGGGGCATACGAGCAGTACTTC. This chain links TRBV20-1 with TRBJ2-7; 12 nucleotides line up with TRBD1. This CDR3 has 15 amino acids. V gave up 1 base and J gave up 4 bases; unmatched junction bases: 5. Germline V gene lookup returns CDR1 DFQATT and CDR2 SNEGSKA (reference sequence).

The chain has TRBV4-2 and TRBJ2-2, with 8 bases fitting TRBD2. V lost 3 bases and J lost 1; bases outside the gene matches: 16. This CDR3 comprises 20 residues. Germline V CDR1 and CDR2: LGHNA, YNFKEQ. CDR3 nucleotide sequence: TGTGCCAGCAGCCACCCCCTGGGGGCGGGGGGCCAGCTGAACACCGGGGAGCTGTTTTTT. It codes for CASSHPLGAGGQLNTGELFF.

This clonotype was counted at least ten times. The chain uses TRBV29-1 and TRBJ2-7; D call uncertain. The V and J ends lost 7 bases and 0 bases respectively, with 10 bases between them. Germline lookup yields CDR1 SQVTM and CDR2 ANQGSEA. The CDR3 has 12 residues. The CDR3 sequence is CSAVSGSYEQYF. In nucleotides, the CDR3 is TGCAGCGCCGTGTCCGGCTCCTACGAGCAGTACTTC.

This clonotype was found many times. The chain employs TRBV12-3 or TRBV12-4 and TRBJ1-5; D not resolved. This CDR3 has 15 residues. Trimming took off 3 bases at V and 1 base at J, with 10 bases between the two ends. DNA of the CDR3: TGTGCCAGCAGTTTCTTCACTGGGAGCAATCAGCCCCAGCATTTT. As protein: CASSFFTGSNQPQHF.

The gene calls are TRBV20-1 and TRBJ1-2; D unclear. The V gene lost 1 base and the J gene lost 1 base, with 7 bases spanning the gap. This CDR3 is built from 13 residues. CDR1 is DFQATT, CDR2 SNEGSKA, per germline (reference sequence). The CDR3 nucleotides read TGCAGTGCTAGAGTTCCATATAACTATGGCTACACCTTC. It is translated as CSARVPYNYGYTF.

This clonotype has only a few counts. V gene TRBV28 combines with J gene TRBJ1-1; D not resolved. The V gene's germline CDR1 is MDHEN and CDR2 SYDVKM. V lost 7 bases, J lost 6 bases, and 9 bases lay in between. The CDR3 loop spans 11 amino acids. CDR3 region: CASTRRSEAFF. The DNA of the CDR3 is TGTGCCAGCACCAGGAGGTCTGAAGCTTTCTTT.

The chain employs TRBV24-1 and TRBJ2-2, with 10 bases identical to TRBD2. Germline lookup yields CDR1 KGHDR and CDR2 SFDVKD. The trim removed 2 bases at V and 5 bases at J, leaving 4 bases unmatched. The CDR3 length is 16 residues. CDR3 sequence: CATSDSSGGETGELFF. The CDR3 DNA is TGTGCCACCAGTGATTCTAGCGGGGGAGAAACCGGGGAGCTGTTTTTT.

The rearrangement links TRBV24-1 to TRBJ1-3; the D is unclear. The CDR3 contains 13 residues. The germline V and J ends were trimmed by 4 bases and 4 bases, with 7 bases remaining between them. Germline CDR1 is KGHDR and CDR2 is SFDVKD. This chain's CDR3 is CATSDPEGNTIYF. For the CDR3, the DNA is TGTGCCACCAGTGACCCCGAGGGAAACACCATATATTTT.

This clonotype was recorded at least ten times. The chain recombines TRBV10-3 with TRBJ2-5; 7 bases map to TRBD1. The CDR3 loop spans 14 amino acids. The J segment lost 2 bases and the V segment lost 4 bases, leaving 4 bases of the junction unmatched. Germline CDR1 reads ENHRY; CDR2 reads SYGVKD. This CDR3 is CAISASRGQETQYF. For the CDR3, the DNA is TGTGCCATCAGTGCAAGCAGGGGGCAAGAGACCCAGTACTTC.

The sample holds many counts of this clonotype. This CDR3 is CSANPWTSGGARETQYF. The CDR3 coding sequence is TGCAGTGCTAACCCCTGGACTAGCGGGGGGGCCCGTGAGACCCAGTACTTC. The chain recombines TRBV20-1 with TRBJ2-5, with 15 positions matching TRBD2. J lost 5 bases, V lost 4 bases, and 11 bases had no gene match. This CDR3 is 17 amino acids long. Per germline, CDR1 DFQATT and CDR2 SNEGSKA (reference sequence).

This clonotype has at least ten counts. Here the CDR3 reads CASRPGTAYEQYF. DNA of the CDR3: TGTGCCAGCAGGCCCGGGACAGCCTACGAGCAGTACTTC. The chain has TRBV12-3 or TRBV12-4 and TRBJ2-7; 7 bases agree with TRBD1. J was trimmed by 2 bases and V by 6 bases; bases with no gene match: 4. This CDR3 spans 13 amino acids.

In its sample, this clonotype was seen many times. The chain links TRBV28 to TRBJ1-2, with 9 bases aligning to TRBD1. The CDR3 spans 13 residues. Germline loops: CDR1 MDHEN, CDR2 SYDVKM. Trimming cost V 6 bases and J 3 bases; bases outside gene matches: 2. The CDR3 region is CASSTGGHYGYTF. The CDR3 DNA follows: TGTGCCAGCAGCACAGGGGGCCACTATGGCTACACCTTC.

This clonotype was counted only a few times. The CDR3 bases are TGTGCCAGCAGCCTGGACAGCCTTCCCTACGAGCAGTACTTC. It is translated as CASSLDSLPYEQYF. The gene calls are TRBV7-9 and TRBJ2-7; D is possibly TRBD1 (6 bases). V lost 5 bases and J 2 bases, leaving 13 bases between the germline ends. The CDR3 consists of 14 residues. Germline CDR1 and CDR2: SEHNR and FQNEAQ (reference sequence). Using reference TRBV7-9 and TRBJ2-7 for the parts outside the CDR3, the full variable domain is DTGVSQNPRHKITKRGQNVTFRCDPISEHNRLYWYRQTLGQGPEFLTYFQNEAQLEKSRLLSDRFSAERPKGSFSTLEIQRTEQGDSAMYLCASSLDSLPYEQYFGPGTRLTVT.

This clonotype occurred many times. The chain uses TRBV11-2 and TRBJ2-2; 11 positions agree with TRBD1. The V gene end was trimmed by 5 bases and the J gene end by 7 bases; junction bases not matched to a gene: 6. The germline gives CDR1 SGHAT, CDR2 FQNNGV. This CDR3 region has 15 residues. The CDR3 bases are TGTGCCAGCAGCGCCTGGACAGGGGGCGGCGGGGAGCTGTTTTTT. Residues: CASSAWTGGGGELFF.

This clonotype was detected many times. The chain couples TRBV28 to TRBJ2-2, with D perhaps given as TRBD1 or TRBD2 (5 bases each). Germline CDR1 is MDHEN and CDR2 is SYDVKM. Trimming took 3 bases from V and 3 from J, leaving 14 bases between them. The CDR3 contains 16 residues. CDR3 nucleotide sequence: TGTGCCAGCAGTTTTTCGGCAGGGACGGACACCGGGGAGCTGTTTTTT. Translating gives CASSFSAGTDTGELFF.

This clonotype was detected a few times. V is TRBV6-5 and J is TRBJ2-7; D possibly matches TRBD1 or TRBD2 (5 bases each). The V and J ends lost 1 base and 6 bases respectively, with 7 bases between them. This CDR3 is 12 amino acids long. The germline V gene has CDR1 MNHEY and CDR2 SVGAGI. The CDR3, as DNA: TGTGCCAGCAGTTACTGGGGGAGCGAGCAGTACTTC. Translated, it gives CASSYWGSEQYF.

This clonotype was found once. The CDR3 loop reads CATSDLSEWTGELFF. Here the CDR3 DNA reads TGTGCCACCAGTGATTTATCCGAGTGGACCGGGGAGCTGTTTTTT. The chain combines TRBV24-1 with TRBJ2-2; no clear D. This CDR3 is 15 amino acids long. Trimming pared 1 base from V and 5 bases from J, leaving 10 bases between. Germline loops: CDR1 KGHDR, CDR2 SFDVKD.

This clonotype showed up many times. The J gene is TRBJ1-5, the V gene TRBV2, with no clear D. Germline-derived CDR1 and CDR2 are SNHLY and FYNNEI. The CDR3 covers 19 residues. V lost 6 bases to trimming and J lost 3 bases, with 27 bases between them. CDR3 amino acids: CASRPRLPPAGFDNQPQHF. In DNA, the CDR3 is TGTGCCAGCAGGCCTCGCCTCCCCCCTGCTGGGTTTGACAATCAGCCCCAGCATTTT.

This clonotype was detected many times. The chain is built from TRBV9 and TRBJ2-2; D call uncertain. The germline gives CDR1 SGDLS, CDR2 YYNGEE. This CDR3 is built from 14 residues. The V end lost 3 bases, the J end lost 2 bases, and 8 bases lay between the germline ends. DNA for the CDR3: TGTGCCAGCAGCGCCCAACTAAACACCGGGGAGCTGTTTTTT. Amino acids: CASSAQLNTGELFF. The full variable domain, its missing parts supplied by reference TRBV9 and TRBJ2-2, is DSGVTQTPKHLITATGQRVTLRCSPRSGDLSVYWYQQSLDQGLQFLIQYYNGEERAKGNILERFSAQQFPDLHSELNLSSLELGDSALYFCASSAQLNTGELFFGEGSRLTVL.

This clonotype was seen repeatedly, ten times or more. The rearrangement uses TRBV12-3 or TRBV12-4 and TRBJ2-7; 7 bases are shared with TRBD1. There are 12 residues in the CDR3. The V gene end was trimmed by 6 bases and the J gene end by 6 bases; junction bases not matched to a gene: 5. Here the CDR3 reads CASRQNRGEQYF. CDR3 bases: TGTGCCAGCAGACAAAACAGGGGCGAGCAGTACTTC.

This clonotype showed up many times. The chain joins TRBV7-3 to TRBJ2-5; a possible D gene is TRBD1 (8 bases). The germline V gene has CDR1 SGHTA and CDR2 FQGTGA. This CDR3 has 14 residues. Trimming pared 4 bases from V and 4 bases from J, leaving 13 bases between. In DNA form, the CDR3 reads TGTGCCAGCAGCTCCAACAGGGGGGGAGAGACCCAGTACTTC. As protein: CASSSNRGGETQYF.

This clonotype was detected many times. This chain links TRBV9 with TRBJ1-5; D is ambiguous. Germline V gene lookup returns CDR1 SGDLS and CDR2 YYNGEE. This CDR3 comprises 12 residues. V was trimmed by 3 bases and J by 5 bases, leaving 6 bases between them. The CDR3 is CASSDGDQPQHF. The DNA of the CDR3 is TGTGCCAGCAGCGACGGGGATCAGCCCCAGCATTTT.

This clonotype has a handful of counts. The gene calls are TRBV20-1 and TRBJ2-7, with D possibly being TRBD1 (5 bases). The V and J ends lost 4 bases and 7 bases respectively, with 14 bases between them. This CDR3 contains 12 residues. Germline CDR1 DFQATT, CDR2 SNEGSKA (reference sequence). The CDR3 nucleotides read TGCAGTGCTACCACAGGAATACGGGAGCAGTACTTC. It codes for CSATTGIREQYF.

This clonotype was seen just once. The chain recombines TRBV7-9 with TRBJ1-1; tentatively, D is TRBD1 (5 bases). The CDR3 sequence is 14 residues long. Trimming pared 5 bases from V and 5 bases from J, leaving 15 bases between. CDR1 is SEHNR, CDR2 FQNEAQ, per germline (reference sequence). This CDR3 is CASSPQDGGTEAFF. For the CDR3, the DNA is TGTGCCAGCAGCCCCCAGGACGGGGGGACTGAAGCTTTCTTT.

This chain joins TRBV28 and TRBJ1-1; D may be TRBD1 (6 bases). The CDR3 is 18 residues long. The V gene's germline CDR1 is MDHEN and CDR2 SYDVKM. The V end was cut by 5 bases, the J end by 0 bases, with 22 bases between. The CDR3 reads CASSQKGGGLGMNTEAFF. The CDR3, as DNA: TGTGCCAGCAGTCAAAAGGGTGGGGGGCTCGGGATGAACACTGAAGCTTTCTTT.

This clonotype was counted once. This sequence joins TRBV7-8 and TRBJ1-2; tentatively, D is TRBD1 (6 bases). Trimming took 3 bases from V and 2 from J, leaving 19 bases between them. Germline V gives CDR1 SGHVS, CDR2 FQNEAQ. This CDR3 has 17 residues. CDR3: CASSLARGAAKNYGYTF. Written as DNA, the CDR3 is TGTGCCAGCAGCTTGGCCCGGGGGGCCGCCAAAAACTATGGCTACACCTTC.